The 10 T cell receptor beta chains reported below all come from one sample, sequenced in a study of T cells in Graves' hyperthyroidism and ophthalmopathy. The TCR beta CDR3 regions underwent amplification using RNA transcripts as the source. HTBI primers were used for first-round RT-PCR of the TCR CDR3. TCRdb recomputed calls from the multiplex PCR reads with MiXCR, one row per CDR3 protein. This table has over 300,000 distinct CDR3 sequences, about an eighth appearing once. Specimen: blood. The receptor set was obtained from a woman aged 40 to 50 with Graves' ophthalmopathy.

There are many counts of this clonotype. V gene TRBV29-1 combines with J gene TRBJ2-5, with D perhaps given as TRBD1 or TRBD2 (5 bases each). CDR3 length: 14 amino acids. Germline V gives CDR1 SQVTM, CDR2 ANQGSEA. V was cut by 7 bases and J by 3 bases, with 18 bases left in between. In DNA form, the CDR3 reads TGCAGCGCGGCGGACGGGACGACCAAAGAGACCCAGTACTTC. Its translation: CSAADGTTKETQYF.

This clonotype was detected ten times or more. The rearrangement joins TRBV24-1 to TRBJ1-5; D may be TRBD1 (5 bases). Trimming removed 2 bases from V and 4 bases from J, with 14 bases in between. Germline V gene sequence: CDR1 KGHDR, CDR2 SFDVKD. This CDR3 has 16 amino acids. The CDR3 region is CATSDSLPGGNQPQHF. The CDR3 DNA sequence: TGTGCCACCAGTGATTCCCTGCCGGGGGGAAATCAGCCCCAGCATTTT.

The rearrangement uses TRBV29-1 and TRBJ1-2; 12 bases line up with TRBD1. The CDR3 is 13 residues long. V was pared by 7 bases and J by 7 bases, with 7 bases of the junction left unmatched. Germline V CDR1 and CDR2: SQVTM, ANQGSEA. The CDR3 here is CSGQLGQGAGYTF. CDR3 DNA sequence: TGCAGCGGGCAATTGGGACAGGGGGCTGGCTACACCTTC.

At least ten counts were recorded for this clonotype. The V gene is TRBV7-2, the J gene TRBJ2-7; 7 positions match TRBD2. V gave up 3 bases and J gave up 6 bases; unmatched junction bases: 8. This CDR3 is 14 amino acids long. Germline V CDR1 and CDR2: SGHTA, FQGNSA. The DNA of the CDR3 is TGTGCCAGCAGCTTGACTAGCTTCTTCGGCGAGCAGTACTTC. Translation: CASSLTSFFGEQYF.

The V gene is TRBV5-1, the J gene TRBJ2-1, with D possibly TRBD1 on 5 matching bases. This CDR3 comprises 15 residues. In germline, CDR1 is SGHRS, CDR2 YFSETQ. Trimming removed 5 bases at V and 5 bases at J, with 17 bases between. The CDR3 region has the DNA TGCGCCAGCAGGATCACAGGTCCCTTTCACAATGAGCAGTTCTTC. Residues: CASRITGPFHNEQFF. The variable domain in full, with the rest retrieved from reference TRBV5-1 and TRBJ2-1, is KAGVTQTPRYLIKTRGQQVTLSCSPISGHRSVSWYQQTPGQGLQFLFEYFSETQRNKGNFPGRFSGRQFSNSRSEMNVSTLELGDSALYLCASRITGPFHNEQFFGPGTRLTVL.

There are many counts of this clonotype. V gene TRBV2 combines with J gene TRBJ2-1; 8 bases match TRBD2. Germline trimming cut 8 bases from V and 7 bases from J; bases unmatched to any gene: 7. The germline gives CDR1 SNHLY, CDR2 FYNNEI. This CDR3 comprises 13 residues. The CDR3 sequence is CASGTSVVNEQFF. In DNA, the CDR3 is TGTGCCAGCGGGACTAGTGTGGTAAATGAGCAGTTCTTC.

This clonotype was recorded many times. CDR3 sequence (DNA): TGCAGCGCCGGGGGAAATGAAGCTTTCTTT. Encoded protein: CSAGGNEAFF. The rearrangement joins TRBV29-1 to TRBJ1-1; a possible D gene is TRBD1 (5 bases). The germline CDR1 and CDR2 sequences are SQVTM and ANQGSEA. The V end was cut by 7 bases, the J end by 7 bases, with 10 bases between. This CDR3 spans 10 amino acids.

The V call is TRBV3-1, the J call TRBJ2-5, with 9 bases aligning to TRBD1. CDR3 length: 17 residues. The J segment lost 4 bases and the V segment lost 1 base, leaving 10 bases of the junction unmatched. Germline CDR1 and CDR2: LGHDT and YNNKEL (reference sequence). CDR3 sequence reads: CASSQAGQGLRGETQYF. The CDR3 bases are TGTGCCAGCAGCCAAGCAGGACAGGGGCTTCGGGGAGAGACCCAGTACTTC.

This CDR3 is CASSLEAGGGNNEQFF. CDR3 DNA sequence: TGCGCCAGCAGCTTGGAGGCGGGGGGGGGAAACAATGAGCAGTTCTTC. V gene TRBV5-1 combines with J gene TRBJ2-1; 9 bases are shared with TRBD2. CDR3 length equals 16 residues. V shed 0 bases and J 5 bases; nucleotides not matched to a gene: 6. CDR1 is SGHRS, CDR2 YFSETQ, per germline.

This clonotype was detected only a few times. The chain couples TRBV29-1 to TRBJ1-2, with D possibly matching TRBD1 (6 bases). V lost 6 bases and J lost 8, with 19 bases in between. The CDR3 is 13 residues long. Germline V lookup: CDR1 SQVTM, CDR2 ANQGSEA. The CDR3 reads CSVTQGNGLGYTF. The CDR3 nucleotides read TGCAGCGTGACACAGGGAAACGGACTCGGCTACACCTTC.